This is a list of T cell receptor beta chains from one sample in a study of a mutant IDH1 vaccine in newly diagnosed glioma. Produced via immunoSEQ multiplex PCR; TCRdb's table is partial and in-frame only. The table has 30,000 or so clones, around 77% seen once. These receptors have no identified antigens. The specimen was PBMCs, collected from a glioma patient whose treatment included an IDH1 peptide vaccine. The source of these receptors is a man in his forties or fifties with glioma. Some clones in this sample may be carry-over from other donors' samples. CDR3s include the opening cysteine and the closing phenylalanine or tryptophan. D genes are given only for firm matches. The size field is filled for only some rows; it gives once, few, many or a size class.

j_gene | abundance | v_gene | d_gene | CDR3nt | CDR3aa
TRBJ2-3 | NA | TRBV6-1 | NA | TGTGCCAGCAGTGAAGCGGGATGGGCAGGGAGCACAGATACGCAGTATTTT | CASSEAGWAGSTDTQYF
TRBJ2-4 | NA | TRBV5-1 | TRBD1 | TGCGCCAGCAGCTTGGCCGGGGCAGGGGGCGCGGGCGGAAACATTCAGTACTTC | CASSLAGAGGAGGNIQYF
TRBJ1-5 | NA | TRBV7-9 | NA | TGTGCCAGCAGCTCTTCATGGCAGCCCCAGCATTTT | CASSSSWQPQHF
TRBJ1-1 | once | TRBV5-1 | NA | TGCGCCAGCAGCGGGGGGGTGACTAACACTGAAGCTTTCTTT | CASSGGVTNTEAFF
TRBJ1-1 | NA | TRBV19 | NA | TGTGCCAGTAGTATAAGTCCGATGGGCCCTGAAGCTTTCTTT | CASSISPMGPEAFF
TRBJ1-2 | NA | TRBV29-1 | TRBD1 | TGCAGCGCCAGACAGGGGAGCTATGGCTACACCTTC | CSARQGSYGYTF
TRBJ1-2 | NA | TRBV5-1 | TRBD1 | TGCGCCAGCAGCTGGGACAGAGCTAACTATGGCTACACCTTC | CASSWDRANYGYTF
TRBJ1-2 | NA | TRBV2 | NA | TGTGCCAGCAATCGAGGGACTCTGGCGGGCTATGGCTACACCTTC | CASNRGTLAGYGYTF
TRBJ1-2 | NA | TRBV29-1 | NA | TGCAGCGTTGAGGGGAACTATGGCTACACCTTC | CSVEGNYGYTF
TRBJ1-1 | NA | TRBV13 | NA | TGTGCCAGCAGCTCCATAGCCCCTTGGGTCATGGTGAACACTGAAGCTTTCTTT | CASSSIAPWVMVNTEAFF
TRBJ2-7 | NA | TRBV19 | NA | TGTGCCTCCAGCGGCCCCTCCTACGAGCAGTACTTC | CASSGPSYEQYF
TRBJ1-1 | NA | TRBV6-1 | NA | TGTGCCAGCAGTGAAGCTGGAGGGGGGTGGGCTTTCTTT | CASSEAGGGWAFF
TRBJ2-7 | NA | TRBV7-9 | TRBD1 | TGTGCCAGCAGCTTAGCACCTGGGTGGACAGGGTTAAACGAGCAGTACTTC | CASSLAPGWTGLNEQYF
TRBJ2-4 | NA | TRBV11-2 | NA | TGTGCCAGCGGGGCCGGACGGAACAAGCAAAACATTCAGTACTTC | CASGAGRNKQNIQYF
TRBJ1-2 | NA | TRBV20-1 | NA | TGCAGTGCGTTCCGGGACCGTTTCTCCACCTTC | CSAFRDRFSTF
TRBJ2-3 | NA | TRBV10-3 | TRBD2 | TGTGCCATCAGTGGGGAGACTAGCGGGGATACGCAGTATTTT | CAISGETSGDTQYF
TRBJ2-5 | NA | TRBV9 | TRBD2 | TGTGCCAGCAGCTCCTTCACTTCCGGGGGGGCCGGGGAGACCCAGTACTTC | CASSSFTSGGAGETQYF
TRBJ1-1 | few | TRBV25-1 | NA | TGTGCCAGCAGTGGTGTTTTGGGTGGCGGGAACACTGAAGCTTTCTTT | CASSGVLGGGNTEAFF
TRBJ1-2 | once | TRBV6-1 | TRBD1 | TGTGCCAGCAGTCCCCGTGAGGGGGCTTGGTATGGCTACACCTTC | CASSPREGAWYGYTF
TRBJ2-7 | NA | TRBV29-1 | NA | TGCAGCGTTGGGGGTTACTACGAGCAGTACTTC | CSVGGYYEQYF
TRBJ1-3 | once | TRBV2 | NA | TGTGCCAGCAGTGCTCTCCAGGGTGGAAACACCATATATTTT | CASSALQGGNTIYF
TRBJ1-4 | NA | TRBV4-1 | TRBD1 | TGCGCCAGCAGCCAAGATGTACAGGGGGTTAAACTGTTTTTT | CASSQDVQGVKLFF
TRBJ2-6 | NA | TRBV11-2 | NA | TGTGCCAGCAGCCCCGGGCGGCTCTCTGGGGCCAACGTCCTGACTTTC | CASSPGRLSGANVLTF
TRBJ2-1 | NA | TRBV7-9 | NA | TGTGCCAGCAGTTTCACGGGGTTCTCCTACAATGAGCAGTTCTTC | CASSFTGFSYNEQFF
TRBJ2-5 | NA | TRBV15 | TRBD2 | TGTGCCACCAGCAGCCCTCGGACTAGCGGGGAAGAGACCCAGTACTTC | CATSSPRTSGEETQYF
TRBJ1-3 | NA | TRBV30 | NA | TGTGCCTGGATACAGGCCTCTGGAAACACCATATATTTT | CAWIQASGNTIYF
TRBJ1-4 | medium-sized | TRBV29-1 | NA | TGCAGCGCCTACAAGGGAAAACTGTTTTTT | CSAYKGKLFF
TRBJ1-5 | few | TRBV28 | NA | TGTGCCAGCACCCCTTGGCGAGGGAGAATTCAGCCCCAGCATTTT | CASTPWRGRIQPQHF
TRBJ2-7 | NA | TRBV19 | NA | TGTGCCAGTAGTATAGCCTGGAACTACGAGCAGTACTTC | CASSIAWNYEQYF
TRBJ1-1 | NA | TRBV27 | TRBD1 | TGTGCCAGCAGTTTCATAAACAGGGGATCTGAAGCTTTCTTT | CASSFINRGSEAFF
TRBJ1-2 | NA | TRBV10-3 | NA | TGTGCCATCAGTGAGTCCCCCGGTATAGGTACGGCGACTGGCTACACCTTC | CAISESPGIGTATGYTF
TRBJ2-3 | once | TRBV5-1 | TRBD2 | TGCGCCAGCAGCCGGACTAGCCGGTCGGGGGATACGCAGTATTTT | CASSRTSRSGDTQYF
TRBJ1-2 | NA | TRBV30 | NA | TGTGCCTGGAGTGTACAGGGCTATGGCTACACCTTC | CAWSVQGYGYTF
TRBJ2-1 | NA | TRBV11-2 | NA | TGTGCCAGCAGCTCTCCGCGGGGGCTTTACAATGAGCAGTTCTTC | CASSSPRGLYNEQFF
TRBJ1-5 | NA | TRBV6-1 | NA | TGTGCCAGCAGGGCTGATTTCAATCAGCCCCAGCATTTT | CASRADFNQPQHF
TRBJ2-2 | few | TRBV5-1 | NA | TGCGCCAGCAGCTTGTTAGGGGGGACTAACACCGGGGAGCTGTTTTTT | CASSLLGGTNTGELFF
TRBJ2-7 | NA | TRBV6-6 | NA | TGTGCCAGCGGAGAGGGTCCCTACGAGCAGTACTTC | CASGEGPYEQYF
TRBJ2-5 | NA | TRBV5-4 | NA | TGTGCCAGCAGCTTGGGGGGGCGGGGATTTGGAGAGACCCAGTACTTC | CASSLGGRGFGETQYF
TRBJ1-2 | few | TRBV5-1 | NA | TGCGCCAGCAGCTTGGACCAGCTGAGGGACCGTAACTATGGCTACACCTTC | CASSLDQLRDRNYGYTF
TRBJ1-2 | NA | TRBV9 | TRBD1 | TGTGCCAGCAGCTCGAGGGGACAGGGTTTTGGCTACACCTTC | CASSSRGQGFGYTF
TRBJ2-5 | NA | TRBV7-9 | NA | TGTGCCAGCAGGATGAAAGCCCTCGGCCAAGAGACCCAGTACTTC | CASRMKALGQETQYF
TRBJ2-3 | NA | TRBV5-1 | TRBD1 | TGCGCCAGCGGCCTGACAGGGAGCACAGATACGCAGTATTTT | CASGLTGSTDTQYF
TRBJ2-3 | NA | TRBV7-6 | NA | TGTGCCAGCAGCTCAGCGGGCCGAGGTTGGTCAGATACGCAGTATTTT | CASSSAGRGWSDTQYF
TRBJ2-2 | NA | TRBV7-9 | NA | TGTGCCAGCAGCATCAGGGAGCGGGAGCTGTTTTTT | CASSIRERELFF
TRBJ1-2 | NA | TRBV5-1 | TRBD1 | TGCGCCAGCAGCTTGGGACTTACAGGGGGCGACTACACCTTC | CASSLGLTGGDYTF
TRBJ2-3 | NA | TRBV9 | NA | TGTGCCAGCAGCGTAGCTACGGGAGTTCAAGTCACAGATACGCAGTATTTT | CASSVATGVQVTDTQYF